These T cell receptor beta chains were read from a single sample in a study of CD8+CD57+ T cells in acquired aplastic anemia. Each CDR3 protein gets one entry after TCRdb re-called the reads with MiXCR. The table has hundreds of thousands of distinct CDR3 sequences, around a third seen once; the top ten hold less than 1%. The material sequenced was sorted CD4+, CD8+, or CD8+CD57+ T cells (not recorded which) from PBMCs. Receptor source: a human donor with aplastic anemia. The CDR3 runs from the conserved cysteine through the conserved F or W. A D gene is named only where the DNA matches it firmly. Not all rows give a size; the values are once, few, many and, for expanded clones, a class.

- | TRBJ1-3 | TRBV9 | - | CASSDGGDSGNTIYF | TGTGCCAGCAGCGATGGGGGGGACTCTGGAAACACCATATATTTT
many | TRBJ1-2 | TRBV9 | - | CASSALGVGYTF | TGTGCCAGCAGCGCCTTGGGGGTTGGCTACACCTTC
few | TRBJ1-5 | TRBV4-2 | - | CASSQTGTDQPQHF | TGTGCCAGCAGCCAAACAGGCACTGATCAGCCCCAGCATTTT
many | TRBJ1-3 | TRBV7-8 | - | CASSLVTDLSSGNTIYF | TGTGCCAGCAGCTTAGTTACTGATCTAAGCTCTGGAAACACCATATATTTT
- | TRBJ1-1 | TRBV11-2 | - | CASSLDRGGRSEAFF | TGTGCCAGCAGCTTAGATCGAGGGGGACGTTCTGAAGCTTTCTTT
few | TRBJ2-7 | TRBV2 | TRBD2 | CASRREAGAYEQYF | TGTGCCAGCAGACGGGAGGCGGGGGCCTACGAGCAGTACTTC
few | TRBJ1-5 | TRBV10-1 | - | CASRATPQHF | TGCGCCAGCAGAGCGACGCCCCAGCATTTT
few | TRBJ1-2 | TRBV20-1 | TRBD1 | CSARRQGAPGYGYTF | TGCAGTGCTAGAAGACAGGGGGCGCCCGGCTATGGCTACACCTTC
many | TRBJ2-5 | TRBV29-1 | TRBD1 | CSVDPPGTGGETQYF | TGCAGCGTGGATCCCCCCGGGACAGGCGGAGAGACCCAGTACTTC
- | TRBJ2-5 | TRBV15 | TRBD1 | CATSSGTGQGLGETQYF | TGTGCCACCAGCAGCGGAACCGGACAGGGTTTGGGAGAGACCCAGTACTTC
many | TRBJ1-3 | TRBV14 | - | CASSQGSSGNTIYF | TGTGCCAGCAGCCAAGGCAGCTCTGGAAACACCATATATTTT
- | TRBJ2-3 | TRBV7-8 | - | CASSLAGASWSDTQYF | TGTGCCAGCAGCTTAGCGGGTGCTAGTTGGTCAGATACGCAGTATTTT
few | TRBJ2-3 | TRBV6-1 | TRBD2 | CASSTLPSGGRRDTQYF | TGTGCCAGCAGCACACTGCCTAGCGGGGGGAGGAGAGATACGCAGTATTTT
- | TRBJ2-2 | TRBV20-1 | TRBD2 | CSAARTRPLTGELFF | TGCAGTGCTGCGAGGACTAGACCCCTCACCGGGGAGCTGTTTTTT
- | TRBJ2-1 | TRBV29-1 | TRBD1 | CSVEVGQGYNEQFF | TGCAGCGTTGAGGTCGGACAGGGGTACAATGAGCAGTTCTTC
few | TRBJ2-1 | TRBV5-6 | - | CASSPRITDGHNEQFF | TGTGCCAGCAGCCCCAGAATCACAGATGGGCACAATGAGCAGTTCTTC
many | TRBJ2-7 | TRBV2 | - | CASSEGVYEQYF | TGTGCCAGCAGTGAAGGAGTCTACGAGCAGTACTTC
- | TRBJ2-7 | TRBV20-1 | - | CSAAGGGAYEQYF | TGCAGTGCTGCAGGAGGGGGGGCTTACGAGCAGTACTTC
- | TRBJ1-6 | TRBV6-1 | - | CASTRGGPNSPLHF | TGTGCCAGCACCCGAGGGGGGCCCAATTCACCCCTCCACTTT
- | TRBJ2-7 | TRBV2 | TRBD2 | CASSPLTSGTYEQYF | TGTGCCAGCAGCCCCTTGACTAGCGGAACCTACGAGCAGTACTTC
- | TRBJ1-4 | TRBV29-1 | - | CSVDLAGAEKLFF | TGCAGCGTTGACTTAGCGGGGGCTGAAAAACTGTTTTTT
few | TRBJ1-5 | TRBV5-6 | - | CASSPGGNLGQPQHF | TGTGCCAGCAGCCCCGGTGGGAACCTGGGTCAGCCCCAGCATTTT
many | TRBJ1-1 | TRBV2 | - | CASRETGSKAFF | TGTGCCAGCAGGGAGACAGGCAGCAAAGCTTTCTTT
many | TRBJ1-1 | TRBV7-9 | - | CASSLARVQTTEAFF | TGTGCCAGCAGCTTAGCGAGGGTACAGACCACTGAAGCTTTCTTT
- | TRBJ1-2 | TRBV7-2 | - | CASSLGPQGSYGYTF | TGTGCCAGCAGCTTAGGCCCACAGGGTAGCTATGGCTACACCTTC
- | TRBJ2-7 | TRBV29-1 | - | CSVGRGTTYEQYF | TGCAGCGTTGGGCGGGGAACTACCTACGAGCAGTACTTC
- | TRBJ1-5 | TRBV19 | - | CASSIQGSQPQHF | TGTGCCAGTAGTATTCAGGGGTCGCAGCCCCAGCATTTT
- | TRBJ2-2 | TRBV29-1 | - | CSADEGNTGELFF | TGCAGCGCTGACGAGGGTAATACCGGGGAGCTGTTTTTT
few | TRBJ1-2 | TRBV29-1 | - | CSPQGYYGYTF | TGCAGCCCACAGGGATACTATGGCTACACCTTC
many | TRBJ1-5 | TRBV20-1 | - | CSATDLNQPQHF | TGCAGTGCAACGGACCTCAATCAGCCCCAGCATTTT
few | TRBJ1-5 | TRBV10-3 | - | CASSGTSREPQHF | TGTGCCAGCAGTGGGACGAGCCGGGAGCCCCAGCATTTT
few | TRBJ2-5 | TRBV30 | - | CAWSAGNHPDF | TGTGCCTGGAGTGCGGGGAATCATCCCGACTTC
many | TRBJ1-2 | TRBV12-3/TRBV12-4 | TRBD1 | CASRTGVDGYTF | TGTGCCAGCAGGACAGGGGTGGATGGCTACACCTTC
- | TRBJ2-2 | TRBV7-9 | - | CASSRTPEDTGELFF | TGTGCCAGCAGCCGGACTCCAGAGGACACCGGGGAGCTGTTTTTT
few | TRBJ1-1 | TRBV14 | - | CASRLGQTAEAFF | TGTGCCAGCAGACTGGGCCAGACCGCTGAAGCTTTCTTT
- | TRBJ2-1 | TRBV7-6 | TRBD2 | CASSLETSGASSYNEQFF | TGTGCCAGCAGCTTGGAAACTAGCGGGGCCAGCTCCTACAATGAGCAGTTCTTC
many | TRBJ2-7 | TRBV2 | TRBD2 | CASSPARGSYEQYF | TGTGCCAGCAGCCCCGCGCGGGGGAGTTACGAGCAGTACTTC
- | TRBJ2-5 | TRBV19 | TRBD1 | CASMDRKETQYF | TGTGCCAGTATGGACAGGAAAGAGACCCAGTACTTC
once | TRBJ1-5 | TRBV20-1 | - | CSASSPEYSNQPQHF | TGCAGTGCCAGCTCGCCAGAGTATAGCAATCAGCCCCAGCATTTT
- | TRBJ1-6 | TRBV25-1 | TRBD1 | CASSAGDSNSPLHF | TGTGCCAGCAGTGCTGGGGACAGTAATTCACCCCTCCACTTT
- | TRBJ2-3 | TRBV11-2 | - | CASSLVPVGTDTQYF | TGTGCCAGCAGCTTAGTCCCTGTAGGGACAGATACGCAGTATTTT
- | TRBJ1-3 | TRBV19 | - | CASSYLDRYSGNTIYF | TGTGCCAGTAGCTACCTGGACCGATACTCTGGAAACACCATATATTTT
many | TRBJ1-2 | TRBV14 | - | CASSQGSLYGYTF | TGTGCCAGCAGCCAAGGGTCGCTGTATGGCTACACCTTC
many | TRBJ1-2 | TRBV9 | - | CASSANQGYGYTF | TGTGCCAGCAGCGCCAATCAGGGGTATGGCTACACCTTC
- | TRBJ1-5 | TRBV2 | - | CASSGEREQPQHF | TGTGCCAGCAGTGGAGAGAGGGAGCAGCCCCAGCATTTT
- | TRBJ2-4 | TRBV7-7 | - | CASSRPGKENIQYF | TGTGCTAGCAGCAGACCGGGGAAGGAAAACATTCAGTACTTC
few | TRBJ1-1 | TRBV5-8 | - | CASSTSGGQEVSF | TGTGCCAGCAGTACCTCCGGGGGACAAGAGGTAAGCTTT